This TCR beta chain was sequenced for a study of identical twins. Study-wide results and limits: Researchers reported excess low generation probability among twin-shared out-of-frame alpha sequences.

This clonotype has a handful of counts. What it recognizes is unknown. The CDR3 consists of 11 residues. CDR1 and CDR2 (germline): DFQATT, SNEGSKA (reference sequence). V was shortened by 6 bases and J by 11 bases, with 16 bases between the two germline ends. Template switching added a universal primer binding site, and final cDNA carried unique molecular identifiers. TCRdb independently ran MiXCR on the 5' RACE reads; one entry per CDR3 protein. Found here are 750,000 to 950,000 distinct CDR3 sequences, roughly an eighth of them singletons; the top ten hold around 1.6%. The sample was also reused in another study, on yellow fever vaccine responses in identical twins.

This sequence originates from a woman under 30 in good health. The chain joins TRBV20-1 to TRBJ1-1; a weak D match, TRBD1 (5 bases). The sequencing input was PBMCs. Here the CDR3 DNA reads TGCAGTGCGTTGGGGGACGGGGGGGCTTTCTTT. Residues: CSALGDGGAFF.